A single sample is the source of the 30 T cell receptor beta chains below, sequenced in a study of shared clonotypes between healthy human individuals. Assay: immunoSEQ multiplex PCR; the TCRdb copy retains only in-frame clones and omits some. There are hundreds of thousands of clones in the sample; roughly three quarters occur only once, and about 12% lies in the top ten. Material for sequencing was PBMCs. These receptor sequences come from a woman aged 40 to 55 in good health. Some clones in this sample may be carry-over from other donors' samples.

This clone was picked up many times. The chain couples TRBV11-2 to TRBJ2-7; 8 nucleotides align to TRBD2. Trimming took 2 bases from V and 2 from J; bases not matched to a gene: 2. The CDR3 is 14 residues long. Germline V gene lookup returns CDR1 SGHAT and CDR2 FQNNGV. The CDR3 is CASSLSGLAYEQYF. The CDR3 DNA sequence: TGTGCCAGCAGCTTATCGGGACTAGCCTACGAGCAGTACTTC.

The chain has TRBV11-2 and TRBJ2-7; no firm D call. CDR1 is SGHAT and CDR2 is FQNNGV in the germline V gene. This CDR3 spans 12 amino acids. V was cut by 5 bases and J by 2 bases, with 7 bases left in between. The CDR3 bases are TGTGCCAGCAGCGGCTTAACCTACGAGCAGTACTTC. Amino acid sequence: CASSGLTYEQYF.

The CDR3 loop reads CASSVDGTVPNYGYTF. CDR3 in DNA: TGTGCCAGCAGCGTCGACGGGACAGTGCCTAACTATGGCTACACCTTC. The chain carries TRBV13 and TRBJ1-2; TRBD1 aligns across 7 bases. V shed 5 bases, J shed 0 bases, and the junction held 9 bases outside the gene matches. Germline-derived CDR1 and CDR2 are PRHDT and FYEKMQ (reference sequence). CDR3 length: 16 amino acids.

V is TRBV9 and J is TRBJ2-7, with 11 bases matching TRBD1. Germline V gene sequence: CDR1 SGDLS, CDR2 YYNGEE. Trimming cost V 4 bases and J 1 base; bases outside gene matches: 4. CDR3 length equals 15 residues. The CDR3 loop is CASSFRDRGSYEQYF. The DNA of the CDR3 is TGTGCCAGCAGCTTCAGGGACAGGGGGTCCTACGAGCAGTACTTC.

This chain links TRBV5-6 with TRBJ2-1, with TRBD2 matching 13 bases. The CDR3 length is 16 residues. J gave up 2 bases and V 4 bases, and 3 bases lay outside the gene matches. Germline V CDR1 and CDR2: SGHDT, YYEEEE. The CDR3 nucleotides are TGTGCCAGCAGCGATACTAGCGGGAGGGCCTACAATGAGCAGTTCTTC. It encodes CASSDTSGRAYNEQFF.

The chain is built from TRBV7-8 and TRBJ2-7; no firm D call. Trimming removed 5 bases at V and 2 bases at J, with 13 bases between. CDR1 and CDR2 (germline): SGHVS, FQNEAQ. CDR3 length: 14 amino acids. The CDR3 here is CASSPLVSAYEQYF. CDR3 in DNA: TGTGCCAGCAGCCCCCTGGTGTCCGCCTACGAGCAGTACTTC. Full variable domain (rest looked up from reference TRBV7-8 and TRBJ2-7): GAGVSQSPRYKVAKRGQDVALRCDPISGHVSLFWYQQALGQGPEFLTYFQNEAQLDKSGLPSDRFFAERPEGSVSTLKIQRTQQEDSAVYLCASSPLVSAYEQYFGPGTRLTVT.

Concerning this clone itself: With only one base between it and a far larger clone, this is likely a read error. Other DNA sequences in this sample translate to the same CDR3. This sequence joins TRBV5-1 and TRBJ2-2, with TRBD2 matching 10 bases. The CDR3 length is 17 residues. Germline-derived CDR1 and CDR2 are SGHRS and YFSETQ. The CDR3 sequence: CASSAELAGQNTGELFF. CDR3 coding DNA: TGCGCCAGCAGCGCAGAACTAGCGGGACAAAACACTGGGGAGCTGTTTTTT. Filled out from reference TRBV5-1 and TRBJ2-2, the complete variable domain reads KAGVTQTPRYLIKTRGQQVTLSCSPISGHRSVSWYQQTPGQGLQFLFEYFSETQRNKGNFPGRFSGRQFSNSRSEMNVSTLELGDSALYLCASSAELAGQNTGELFFGEGSRLTVL.

This clone was detected many times. This chain connects TRBV28 to TRBJ2-7; TRBD1 or TRBD2 may be the D gene (5 bases each). This CDR3 region has 19 residues. V dropped 1 base and J dropped 0 bases, with 22 bases sitting between them. The V gene's germline CDR1 is MDHEN and CDR2 SYDVKM. The DNA of the CDR3 is TGTGCCAGCAGTTTATCGGGCCAGGAAATCTCGGGGACCTCCTACGAGCAGTACTTC. The encoded protein is CASSLSGQEISGTSYEQYF.

Comments on this clone: The junction departs from the called germline gene at one end, perhaps through a read error. The V and J genes are TRBV7-2 and TRBJ2-7, with 9 bases aligning to TRBD2. CDR3 length: 15 amino acids. Germline-derived CDR1 and CDR2 are SGHTA and FQGNSA. The CDR3 coding sequence is TGTGTCAGCAGCTCGATAGCGGGAGAGCCTTACGAGCAGTACTTC. This codes for CVSSSIAGEPYEQYF.

CDR3 DNA sequence: TGTGCCACCAGCAGAGGGGGCGACGGTCAGCCCCAGCATTTT. Its translation is CATSRGGDGQPQHF. This rearrangement joins TRBV15 to TRBJ1-5, with a weak D call TRBD1 (5 bases). CDR1 is LNHNV, CDR2 YYDKDF, per germline (reference sequence). The CDR3 totals 14 residues. The ends were cut back, 1 base at V and 6 bases at J, with 10 bases in the middle.

The chain employs TRBV19 and TRBJ1-2; D is ambiguous. The germline V gene encodes CDR1 LNHDA and CDR2 SQIVND (reference sequence). Between the trimmed V and J ends, which lost 3 bases and 0 bases, there was a span of 2 bases. This CDR3 comprises 12 residues. As DNA, the CDR3 is TGTGCCAGTAGTATCCCTAACTATGGCTACACCTTC. Amino acid sequence: CASSIPNYGYTF.

The rearrangement joins TRBV2 to TRBJ1-4; a weak D match, TRBD1 (5 bases). Trimming cost V 9 bases and J 8 bases, with 28 bases left between them. This CDR3 has 17 amino acids. Germline loops: CDR1 SNHLY, CDR2 FYNNEI. The DNA of the CDR3 is TGTGCCAGAAGGGCCGGCCCAAATGTGGGGGAGTGGGAAAAACTGTTTTTT. Its protein is CARRAGPNVGEWEKLFF.

This clone was seen a single time. The J gene is TRBJ2-5, the V gene TRBV18, with 7 bases lining up with TRBD1. The CDR3 has 15 amino acids. The V and J ends lost 3 bases and 5 bases, in that order; junction bases with no gene match: 9. Germline CDR1 reads KGHSH; CDR2 reads LQKENI. Written as DNA, the CDR3 is TGTGCCAGCTCACCGACAGGGCTGGGGCAGGAGACCCAGTACTTC. Translating it yields CASSPTGLGQETQYF.

The rearrangement links TRBV19 to TRBJ2-2, with D perhaps TRBD1 or TRBD2 (6 bases each). Germline V gene sequence: CDR1 LNHDA, CDR2 SQIVND (reference sequence). The CDR3 consists of 17 residues. V was shortened by 0 bases and J by 2 bases, with 13 bases between the two germline ends. The CDR3 sequence: CASSIEGARENTGELFF. The CDR3 region has the DNA TGTGCCAGTAGTATAGAGGGGGCGCGGGAAAACACCGGGGAGCTGTTTTTT.

The CDR3 sequence: CASGLLAGGQETQYF. CDR3 sequence (DNA): TGTGCCAGCGGATTACTAGCGGGGGGACAAGAGACCCAGTACTTC. The V and J genes are TRBV11-2 and TRBJ2-5; 12 bases line up with TRBD2. The CDR3 loop spans 15 amino acids. Looked up from germline, CDR1 is SGHAT and CDR2 is FQNNGV. The J segment lost 2 bases and the V segment lost 8 bases, leaving 6 bases of the junction unmatched.

The chain carries TRBV15 and TRBJ2-2; TRBD2 agrees at 10 bases. Germline assignment: CDR1 LNHNV and CDR2 YYDKDF (reference sequence). CDR3 length: 17 residues. The ends lost 0 bases at V and 6 bases at J; junction bases unmatched: 7. The DNA for the CDR3 is TGTGCCACCAGCAGAGATTACGGACTAGCGGCCTCCGGGGAGCTGTTTTTT. Its translation is CATSRDYGLAASGELFF.

CDR3 protein: CASSLVTTDTQYF. In nucleotides, the CDR3 is TGTGCCAGCAGTTTAGTAACCACAGATACGCAGTATTTT. The chain has TRBV28 and TRBJ2-3; no reliable D call. The CDR3 totals 13 residues. V dropped 2 bases and J dropped 2 bases, with 5 bases sitting between them. CDR1 MDHEN and CDR2 SYDVKM come from the germline V gene.

The chain couples TRBV6-4 to TRBJ2-6; no clear D gene. Trimming pared 4 bases from V and 0 bases from J, leaving 13 bases between. The CDR3 runs to 17 residues. Germline V gives CDR1 MRHNA, CDR2 SNTAGT. The CDR3 DNA sequence: TGTGCCAGCAGTGGCAAAACGGGCCCCTCTGGGGCCAACGTCCTGACTTTC. Its translation: CASSGKTGPSGANVLTF.

Comment on this clone: This is likely an artifact of a read error, given a far larger clone one base away. The chain has TRBV14 and TRBJ2-7; TRBD1 agrees at 7 bases. V lost 3 bases to trimming and J lost 2 bases; unmatched junction nucleotides: 4. From germline, CDR1 is SGHDN and CDR2 FVKESK. The CDR3 is made up of 14 amino acids. In DNA form, the CDR3 reads TGTGCCAGCAGCCATCGGGACAGAGCCTACGAGCAGTACTTC. This translates into CASSHRDRAYEQYF.

This clone was recorded a few times. The chain recombines TRBV6-6 with TRBJ1-5; D unresolved. V gave up 8 bases and J gave up 0 bases, with 11 bases separating them. The CDR3 loop spans 14 amino acids. CDR1 is MNHNY and CDR2 is SVGAGI in the germline V gene (reference sequence). The CDR3 sequence is CASRRSFSNQPQHF. The CDR3 region has the DNA TGTGCCAGCCGGAGATCCTTTAGCAATCAGCCCCAGCATTTT.

This clone was observed a handful of times. The chain uses TRBV29-1 and TRBJ2-3, with D uncertain. The CDR3 covers 15 residues. Trimming pared 0 bases from V and 4 bases from J, leaving 14 bases between. The germline gives CDR1 SQVTM, CDR2 ANQGSEA. CDR3 sequence reads: CSVEDVQVAPDTQYF. In DNA form, the CDR3 reads TGCAGCGTTGAAGACGTCCAGGTGGCCCCAGATACGCAGTATTTT.

J is TRBJ2-2 and V is TRBV7-9, with TRBD2 matching 8 bases. The CDR3 is 16 residues long. Germline V lookup: CDR1 SEHNR, CDR2 FQNEAQ (reference sequence). V gave up 1 base and J gave up 2 bases; unmatched junction bases: 3. The CDR3 DNA reads TGTGCCAGCAGCTTAGGGAGCGGGAGTAACACCGGGGAGCTGTTTTTT. It yields the protein CASSLGSGSNTGELFF.

The chain employs TRBV18 and TRBJ2-7; TRBD1 matches at 10 bases. There are 15 residues in the CDR3. Trimming took 8 bases from V and 5 from J; bases not matched to a gene: 12. The germline V gene has CDR1 KGHSH and CDR2 LQKENI. CDR3 loop: CASALGDRGFDEQYF. The CDR3 DNA sequence: TGTGCCAGCGCGCTGGGGGACAGGGGTTTTGACGAGCAGTACTTC.

The V gene is TRBV30, the J gene TRBJ2-7; D not resolved. The CDR3 runs to 12 residues. With 2 bases removed from V and 4 bases from J, the gap between germline ends came to 9 bases. Germline V gives CDR1 GTSNPN, CDR2 SVGIG (reference sequence). Here the CDR3 DNA reads TGTGCCTGGAGTCGGACCTTATACGAGCAGTACTTC. Protein: CAWSRTLYEQYF. The whole variable domain, filled in from reference TRBV30 and TRBJ2-7, reads SQTIHQWPATLVQPVGSPLSLECTVEGTSNPNLYWYRQAAGRGLQLLFYSVGIGQISSEVPQNLSASRPQDRQFILSSKKLLLSDSGFYLCAWSRTLYEQYFGPGTRLTVT.

Remarks on this clone: A far larger clone is just one base off, so this is likely a read error. This rearrangement joins TRBV4-1 to TRBJ2-7; 9 nucleotides line up with TRBD1. Germline V gives CDR1 MGHRA, CDR2 YSYEKL. With V trimmed by 8 bases and J by 4 bases, 15 bases remained unmatched. The CDR3 has 16 amino acids. CDR3 loop: CASGSDRDRARYEQYF. CDR3 nucleotide sequence: TGCGCCAGCGGCTCAGACCGGGACAGGGCTAGGTACGAGCAGTACTTC.

V and J are TRBV10-2 and TRBJ2-2; possibly TRBD2 for D (6 bases). Trimming took 8 bases from V and 6 from J, leaving 16 bases between them. Germline lookup yields CDR1 WSHSY and CDR2 SAAADI. The CDR3 is 14 amino acids. CDR3 sequence reads: CASREAGEAGELFF. The CDR3 DNA reads as TGCGCCAGCCGAGAAGCTGGGGAGGCCGGGGAGCTGTTTTTT.

This rearrangement joins TRBV2 to TRBJ2-7; D remains ambiguous. CDR1 SNHLY and CDR2 FYNNEI come from the germline V gene. V dropped 4 bases and J dropped 7 bases, with 8 bases sitting between them. CDR3 length equals 11 residues. The CDR3 reads CASSVYAEQYF. The DNA of the CDR3 is TGTGCCAGCAGTGTTTACGCGGAGCAGTACTTC.

The chain joins TRBV13 to TRBJ2-3, with 7 bases identical to TRBD1. The ends lost 8 bases at V and 9 bases at J; junction bases unmatched: 14. This CDR3 contains 14 residues. In germline, CDR1 is PRHDT, CDR2 FYEKMQ (reference sequence). The CDR3 region has the DNA TGTGCCAGCGCGGAAACAGGGGTTTCAGGAACGCAGTATTTT. The encoded protein is CASAETGVSGTQYF.

The DNA of the CDR3 is TGTGCCAGCAAAAAGTCACTAGCGGAGAACAATGAGCAGTTCTTC. Translating gives CASKKSLAENNEQFF. The chain has TRBV6-6 and TRBJ2-1; 8 nucleotides agree with TRBD2. Trimming removed 7 bases from V and 5 bases from J; junction bases left unmatched: 10. Germline V gene lookup returns CDR1 MNHNY and CDR2 SVGAGI (reference sequence). CDR3 length: 15 residues.

The chain has TRBV28 and TRBJ1-6; the D is unclear. CDR1 and CDR2 (germline): MDHEN, SYDVKM. Trimming removed 2 bases at V and 0 bases at J, with 17 bases between. The CDR3 sequence is 19 residues long. In DNA, the CDR3 is TGTGCCAGCAGTTTACCCCGGGCCCTCGCCCGCTCCTATAATTCACCCCTCCACTTT. Its translation is CASSLPRALARSYNSPLHF.